A selection of T cell receptor beta chains follows, all from one sample in a study of shared clonotypes between healthy human individuals. The repertoire was sequenced with immunoSEQ multiplex PCR; TCRdb's copy has only in-frame clones and lacks some. The sample holds 650,000 to 800,000 clones, over 60% seen once. The sequenced material came from memory CD4+ T cells sorted from blood. These receptor sequences come from a woman in her twenties or thirties in good health. Each CDR3 is given with its conserved first and last residue. The D gene is left open where the match is weak. The size of a clone is reported for some rows only, either as once, few or many, or as a class for expanded clones.

>TRBV27|-|TRBJ1-5|-
TGTGCCAGCAGTGCCATTCAGCCCCAGCATTTT
CASSAIQPQHF
>TRBV6-5|TRBD2|TRBJ2-7|few
TGTGCCAGCAGTTACTCCCTAGCGGGCTCATCCTACGAGCAGTACTTC
CASSYSLAGSSYEQYF
>TRBV5-1|-|TRBJ2-7|-
TGCGCCAGCAGCTTGGCTCTGGATCCCTACGAGCAGTACTTC
CASSLALDPYEQYF
>TRBV6-1|-|TRBJ1-1|few
TGTGCCAGCAGTGAACGGAGCAGAAACACTGAAGCTTTCTTT
CASSERSRNTEAFF
>TRBV5-1|TRBD2|TRBJ2-1|few
TGCGCCAGCAGCTTAAGTCTAGCGGGAGAAAATGAGCAGTTCTTC
CASSLSLAGENEQFF
>TRBV29-1|-|TRBJ2-7|-
TGCAGCGCGGGGGAACAACACTACGAGCAGTACTTC
CSAGEQHYEQYF
>TRBV7-8|-|TRBJ2-1|-
TGTGCCAGCAGCTTAGGCCCTAAGCAGTTCTTC
CASSLGPKQFF
>TRBV5-1|TRBD1|TRBJ2-6|once
TGCGCCAGCAGCACAACCTCCGGGACAGGGAGTGGGGCCAACGTCCTGACTTTC
CASSTTSGTGSGANVLTF
>TRBV7-9|-|TRBJ2-1|-
TGTGCCAGCAGCTTACAAGGGGTGGGGAATGAGCAGTTCTTC
CASSLQGVGNEQFF
>TRBV5-4|TRBD2|TRBJ2-3|few
TGTGCCAGCAGCTTGGCCCTAGCGGCCGCGGATACGCAGTATTTT
CASSLALAAADTQYF
>TRBV6-1|-|TRBJ2-7|-
TGTGCCAGCATCGTAGACAGGCCATACTACGAGCAGTACTTC
CASIVDRPYYEQYF
>TRBV6-1|-|TRBJ2-1|few
TGTGCCAGCAGTCCCCCAGTACCCTCCTACAATGAGCAGTTCTTC
CASSPPVPSYNEQFF
>TRBV5-1|-|TRBJ2-3|-
TGCGCCAGCAGCTTGATAGCGTTAAAGACAGATACGCAGTATTTT
CASSLIALKTDTQYF
>TRBV11-2|-|TRBJ1-3|-
TGTGCCAGCAGTGCCCTCCGAGGGTCTGGAAACACCATATATTTT
CASSALRGSGNTIYF
>TRBV5-1|-|TRBJ2-5|-
TGCGCCAGCAGCTCGGGGACCAGTGAGACCCAGTACTTC
CASSSGTSETQYF
>TRBV30|TRBD1|TRBJ1-4|-
TGTGCCTGGAGTGTACTAGGCAGGGGGAATGAAAAACTGTTTTTT
CAWSVLGRGNEKLFF
>TRBV2|-|TRBJ1-2|-
TGTGCCAGCAGTCCCAGGTCGGGCGGCTACACCTTC
CASSPRSGGYTF
>TRBV2|TRBD2|TRBJ2-1|-
TGTGCCAGCAACGGACTAGCGGGAGACAGCTACAATGAGCAGTTCTTC
CASNGLAGDSYNEQFF
>TRBV25-1|TRBD2|TRBJ2-5|-
TGTGCCAGCAGGGGGACTAGCGGGGACAACCAGTACTTC
CASRGTSGDNQYF
>TRBV19|TRBD1|TRBJ2-4|once
TGTGCCAGTAGGGGGACAGGGGGCATAGCCAAAAACATTCAGTACTTC
CASRGTGGIAKNIQYF
>TRBV5-1|-|TRBJ2-2|-
TGCGCCAGCATCAAGAACCCGCGGGGGAACACCGGGGAGCTGTTTTTT
CASIKNPRGNTGELFF
>TRBV9|-|TRBJ1-1|-
TGTGCCAGCAGCGTAGTGACAGACACTGAAGCTTTCTTT
CASSVVTDTEAFF
>TRBV28|-|TRBJ1-1|-
TGTGCCAGCAGTTCGGAGTTCGGGACTGAAGCTTTCTTT
CASSSEFGTEAFF
>TRBV19|-|TRBJ2-5|-
TGTGCCAGTAGTATTCTCGGGACAACCGAAGAGACCCAGTACTTC
CASSILGTTEETQYF
>TRBV2|-|TRBJ2-2|-
TGTGCCAGCCGTCAACAGAACACCGGGGAGCTGTTTTTT
CASRQQNTGELFF
>TRBV7-2|TRBD2|TRBJ2-2|few
TGTGCCAGCAGCTCCGGACTAGCGGGAGTAAACACCGGGGAGCTGTTTTTT
CASSSGLAGVNTGELFF
>TRBV27|-|TRBJ2-7|-
TGTGCCAGCAGTTTATCGAACAGGAATTACGAGCAGTACTTC
CASSLSNRNYEQYF
>TRBV5-1|TRBD2|TRBJ2-5|-
TGCGCCAGCAGCTCCGGGACTAGCGAGCAAGAGACCCAGTACTTC
CASSSGTSEQETQYF
>TRBV5-4|-|TRBJ1-4|few
TGTGCCAGCAGCTTGGGTGGGACTAATGAAAAACTGTTTTTT
CASSLGGTNEKLFF
>TRBV11-2|-|TRBJ1-5|once
TGTGCCAGCAGCCCTAAGGTAGTGGCAGGGAGCGGGCAGCCCCAGCATTTT
CASSPKVVAGSGQPQHF
>TRBV9|TRBD2|TRBJ2-3|-
TGTGCCAGCAGCGTAGGTCAAGCGGGAATGTCGAGGGATACGCAGTATTTT
CASSVGQAGMSRDTQYF
>TRBV6-5|-|TRBJ2-1|-
TGTGCCAGCAGTTACTCGCAGGGTTCGAATGAGCAGTTCTTC
CASSYSQGSNEQFF
>TRBV6-5|-|TRBJ1-1|few
TGTGCCAGCAGTACAACAGTCAGCGAGGCTTTCTTT
CASSTTVSEAFF
>TRBV5-4|TRBD1|TRBJ2-7|-
TGTGCCAGCAGCCCGTCTCGGACAGGGCTAAGCTACGAGCAGTACTTC
CASSPSRTGLSYEQYF
>TRBV5-4|TRBD2|TRBJ2-1|-
TGTGCCAGCAGCTGGTTAGCGGGAGGGGGCCACAATGAGCAGTTCTTC
CASSWLAGGGHNEQFF
>TRBV30|-|TRBJ1-2|-
TGTGCCTGGAGTTCCCAGGTCGCATATGGCTACACCTTC
CAWSSQVAYGYTF
>TRBV19|TRBD2|TRBJ2-3|-
TGTGCCAGTACTACGGGGGGGGACCCAGATACGCAGTATTTT
CASTTGGDPDTQYF
>TRBV6-1|TRBD2|TRBJ2-7|few
TGTGCCAGCAGTCCCGAGGGACTATCCGCTCACGAGCAGTACTTC
CASSPEGLSAHEQYF
>TRBV18|-|TRBJ2-5|-
TGTGCCAGCTCTCGCCTTGCCCAAGAGACCCAGTACTTC
CASSRLAQETQYF
>TRBV5-3|-|TRBJ2-7|-
TGTGCCAGATCCCAGGGGTCGCAGTACTTC
CARSQGSQYF
>TRBV10-3|-|TRBJ2-7|-
TGTGCCATCAGTGAGAGGGGAAGGGACGGCGCCGAGCAGTACTTC
CAISERGRDGAEQYF
>TRBV10-2|-|TRBJ2-7|many
TGCGCCAGCAGTGAGTTGGGGCATTCCTACGAGCAGTACTTC
CASSELGHSYEQYF
>TRBV2|-|TRBJ2-7|-
TGTGCCAGCAGTGGATGGGGAATGGGTAAATTGGCCTACGAGCAGTACTTC
CASSGWGMGKLAYEQYF
>TRBV5-1|-|TRBJ1-1|once
TGCGCCAGCAGCTGGGGACACCCCGAGGCTGAAGCTTTCTTT
CASSWGHPEAEAFF
>TRBV6-5|-|TRBJ1-1|few
TGTGCCAGCAGTTACTCAACCGGACCCGGGGGAAAAGCTTTCTTT
CASSYSTGPGGKAFF
>TRBV5-4|-|TRBJ2-7|-
TGTGCCAGCAGCTTAGGGACAAGGAGCTACGAGCAGTACTTC
CASSLGTRSYEQYF
>TRBV28|TRBD1|TRBJ2-7|-
TGTGCCAGCAGTCCATATCCGGGACAGGGGGCCCACGAGCAGTACTTC
CASSPYPGQGAHEQYF